One and the same sample provided the 23 T cell receptor beta chains below, sequenced in a study of cytomegalovirus exposure and HLA in healthy donors. PCR used 60 Vbeta primers and 13 Jbeta primers. Produced via immunoSEQ multiplex PCR; TCRdb's table is partial and in-frame only. The table has some 100,000 clones, around 85% seen once. Sequences were obtained from PBMCs. The receptors were sampled from a man under 40 in good health and CMV-seronegative.

This clone was seen only a few times. V usage is TRBV15 and J usage is TRBJ2-1, with 8 bases lining up with TRBD2. V lost 0 bases and J lost 8; bases outside the gene matches: 9. This CDR3 is built from 16 residues. Germline assignment: CDR1 LNHNV and CDR2 YYDKDF (reference sequence). The CDR3 DNA sequence: TGTGCCACCAGCAGAGATGGAACGGGAGGGCCTGATGAGCAGTTCTTC. Its protein is CATSRDGTGGPDEQFF.

The V and J genes are TRBV2 and TRBJ1-2, with no clear D. This CDR3 contains 15 residues. Per the germline V gene, CDR1 is SNHLY and CDR2 is FYNNEI. V gave up 3 bases and J gave up 1 base, with 12 bases separating them. Written as DNA, the CDR3 is TGTGCCAGCAGTGAGTATGAGGAAGTTAACTATGGCTACACCTTC. Its translation is CASSEYEEVNYGYTF.

The rearrangement links TRBV10-3 to TRBJ2-5; a possible D gene is TRBD2 (6 bases). The V gene's germline CDR1 is ENHRY and CDR2 SYGVKD. V lost 6 bases, J lost 2 bases, and 10 bases lay in between. The CDR3 is made up of 13 amino acids. The CDR3 protein is CAIRTGTQETQYF. CDR3 DNA sequence: TGTGCCATCAGGACCGGGACTCAAGAGACCCAGTACTTC.

The chain uses TRBV20-1 and TRBJ2-1, with D uncertain. V lost 4 bases, J lost 5 bases, and 3 bases lay in between. The CDR3 has 10 amino acids. Germline lookup yields CDR1 DFQATT and CDR2 SNEGSKA (reference sequence). The CDR3 region is CSATDNEQFF. CDR3 DNA sequence: TGCAGTGCTACCGACAATGAGCAGTTCTTC.

The gene calls are TRBV30 and TRBJ2-3; TRBD2 matches at 8 bases. J was trimmed by 2 bases and V by 5 bases; bases with no gene match: 6. There are 14 residues in the CDR3. Germline CDR1 reads GTSNPN; CDR2 reads SVGIG (reference sequence). CDR3 nucleotides: TGTGCCTGGGGCGGACTAGCTTCCACAGATACGCAGTATTTT. Translating gives CAWGGLASTDTQYF.

A single count supports this clone. The CDR3 bases are TGTGCCAGCAGTGACTCTTGGGCTTCGGGAGGGTTATTCTTC. Protein: CASSDSWASGGLFF. The genes are TRBV6-4 and TRBJ2-1; 8 bases fit TRBD2. In germline, CDR1 is MRHNA, CDR2 SNTAGT. The CDR3 contains 14 residues. V shed 0 bases and J 16 bases; nucleotides not matched to a gene: 11.

This rearrangement joins TRBV7-9 to TRBJ2-7; possibly TRBD2 for D (6 bases). CDR3 length: 18 amino acids. The germline V gene encodes CDR1 SEHNR and CDR2 FQNEAQ (reference sequence). V was cut by 5 bases and J by 3 bases, with 26 bases left in between. The CDR3 region is CASSPLGAGRDVVYEQYF. The CDR3 region has the DNA TGTGCCAGCAGCCCCTTAGGGGCAGGGCGGGATGTGGTCTACGAGCAGTACTTC.

This rearrangement joins TRBV9 to TRBJ2-2, with 11 bases fitting TRBD1. CDR1 SGDLS and CDR2 YYNGEE come from the germline V gene. This CDR3 comprises 16 residues. The J segment lost 2 bases and the V segment lost 3 bases, leaving 3 bases of the junction unmatched. In nucleotides, the CDR3 is TGTGCCAGCAGCGGTGGACAGGGGGCCAACACCGGGGAGCTGTTTTTT. Amino acid sequence: CASSGGQGANTGELFF. The full variable domain, with the rest looked up from reference TRBV9 and TRBJ2-2, is DSGVTQTPKHLITATGQRVTLRCSPRSGDLSVYWYQQSLDQGLQFLIQYYNGEERAKGNILERFSAQQFPDLHSELNLSSLELGDSALYFCASSGGQGANTGELFFGEGSRLTVL.

The chain employs TRBV19 and TRBJ2-3; D is possibly TRBD2 (5 bases). CDR1 LNHDA and CDR2 SQIVND come from the germline V gene (reference sequence). This CDR3 has 13 amino acids. Trimming shortened V by 4 bases and J by 8 bases, and 13 bases separated the two germline ends. This CDR3 reads CASSKYSGGTQYF. CDR3 coding DNA: TGTGCCAGTAGTAAGTACTCCGGAGGTACGCAGTATTTT. Full variable domain (remainder filled in from reference TRBV19 and TRBJ2-3): DGGITQSPKYLFRKEGQNVTLSCEQNLNHDAMYWYRQDPGQGLRLIYYSQIVNDFQKGDIAEGYSVSREKKESFPLTVTSAQKNPTAFYLCASSKYSGGTQYFGPGTRLTVL.

This rearrangement joins TRBV5-4 to TRBJ2-7; TRBD1 might be the D (5 bases). The CDR3 length is 15 residues. Looked up from germline, CDR1 is SGHNT and CDR2 is YYREEE (reference sequence). With 1 base removed from V and 2 bases from J, the gap between germline ends came to 13 bases. The CDR3 nucleotides are TGTGCCAGCAGCTTGTTGGGTAGGGGCACCTACGAGCAGTACTTC. Translation: CASSLLGRGTYEQYF.

The chain uses TRBV6-1 and TRBJ2-7; a weak D match, TRBD2 (5 bases). This CDR3 comprises 12 residues. The V gene lost 11 bases and the J gene lost 0 bases, with 11 bases spanning the gap. Germline lookup yields CDR1 MNHNS and CDR2 SASEGT. In nucleotides, the CDR3 is TGTGCCTGCATCGGGGACTCCTACGAGCAGTACTTC. This gives the protein CACIGDSYEQYF.

The chain couples TRBV7-9 to TRBJ2-7; D is perhaps TRBD2 (6 bases). The CDR3 contains 12 residues. Looked up from germline, CDR1 is SEHNR and CDR2 is FQNEAQ (reference sequence). The V gene lost 8 bases and the J gene lost 4 bases, with 12 bases spanning the gap. CDR3 sequence (DNA): TGTGCCAGCGGGTGGGACTCATACGAGCAGTACTTC. It yields the protein CASGWDSYEQYF.

The CDR3 region has the DNA TGTGCCAGCACCCCGTGGGGGGGCGTGGGGAATGAGAAAAAACTGTTTTTT. Translating gives CASTPWGGVGNEKKLFF. The chain uses TRBV2 and TRBJ1-4; perhaps TRBD1 as D (6 bases). Trimming stripped 7 bases from V and 9 bases from J, with 27 bases between. Germline assignment: CDR1 SNHLY and CDR2 FYNNEI. The CDR3 spans 17 residues.

The gene calls are TRBV6-5 and TRBJ2-7; D might be TRBD2 (5 bases). The germline CDR1 and CDR2 sequences are MNHEY and SVGAGI. Trimming took off 6 bases at V and 3 bases at J, with 18 bases between the two ends. This CDR3 contains 15 residues. The CDR3 nucleotides are TGTGCCAGCAGCTCACCCCCGGGGAGATTCTACGAGCAGTACTTC. It yields the protein CASSSPPGRFYEQYF.

The V call is TRBV29-1, the J call TRBJ2-7, with 7 bases lining up with TRBD2. The length of the CDR3 is 13 residues. Germline V gene sequence: CDR1 SQVTM, CDR2 ANQGSEA. V lost 4 bases, J lost 2 bases, and 5 bases stayed unmatched. The CDR3 here is CSVVGRLTYEQYF. In DNA form, the CDR3 reads TGCAGCGTTGTCGGGAGGCTAACCTACGAGCAGTACTTC.

The chain employs TRBV29-1 and TRBJ2-3; 16 bases fit TRBD2. The V gene end was trimmed by 3 bases and the J gene end by 2 bases; junction bases not matched to a gene: 5. Germline V CDR1 and CDR2: SQVTM, ANQGSEA. The CDR3 has 17 amino acids. DNA for the CDR3: TGCAGCGTTGATGGGACTAGCGGGGGGGTTACCACAGATACGCAGTATTTT. Its translation: CSVDGTSGGVTTDTQYF.

This chain connects TRBV4-1 to TRBJ2-7; unclear D gene. The ends were cut back, 2 bases at V and 0 bases at J, with 8 bases in the middle. The CDR3 loop spans 14 amino acids. Germline V gives CDR1 MGHRA, CDR2 YSYEKL. The CDR3 loop reads CASSQIRSSYEQYF. The CDR3 bases are TGCGCCAGCAGCCAAATCCGGAGCTCCTACGAGCAGTACTTC.

Of note for this clone: A read error may account for a junction end that differs from germline. The chain is built from TRBV2 and TRBJ2-7; 14 nucleotides match TRBD2. CDR1 is SNHLY, CDR2 FYNNEI, per germline. The CDR3 is made up of 14 amino acids. Written as DNA, the CDR3 is TGTGCCAGCAGTGCGACTAGCGGGGGGGCAGTTAGGGACTTC. Its translation is CASSATSGGAVRDF.

V usage is TRBV30 and J usage is TRBJ1-2, with a tentative D call TRBD1 (6 bases). This CDR3 region has 15 residues. The germline V and J ends were trimmed by 5 bases and 0 bases, with 16 bases remaining between them. CDR1 GTSNPN and CDR2 SVGIG come from the germline V gene (reference sequence). CDR3 sequence reads: CAWALRQDTNYGYTF. CDR3 bases: TGTGCCTGGGCCTTACGACAGGACACTAACTATGGCTACACCTTC.

The V and J genes are TRBV27 and TRBJ1-1; D unclear. V shed 2 bases and J shed 7 bases, with 11 bases lying between them. In germline, CDR1 is MNHEY, CDR2 SMNVEV (reference sequence). This CDR3 has 13 amino acids. The CDR3 reads CASSLAATREAFF. For the CDR3, the DNA is TGTGCCAGCAGTTTAGCCGCGACTCGTGAAGCTTTCTTT.

This chain links TRBV9 with TRBJ2-1, with TRBD2 identical over 7 bases. The germline V gene has CDR1 SGDLS and CDR2 YYNGEE. V dropped 0 bases and J dropped 5; count of bases not matched to a gene: 14. This CDR3 contains 18 residues. CDR3 DNA sequence: TGTGCCAGCAGCGTAGCTCGAGGTGGCGGGAGTCTACACAATGAGCAGTTCTTC. Amino acids: CASSVARGGGSLHNEQFF.

The rearrangement uses TRBV4-2 and TRBJ1-3; 7 bases match TRBD1. V was pared by 1 base and J by 2 bases, with 2 bases of the junction left unmatched. Germline CDR1 and CDR2: LGHNA and YNFKEQ. The CDR3 loop spans 15 amino acids. The CDR3, as DNA: TGTGCCAGCAGCCAAGTCACAGGGGCTGGAAACACCATATATTTT. It translates to CASSQVTGAGNTIYF.

This clone came up a few times. This rearrangement joins TRBV4-1 to TRBJ2-7; perhaps TRBD2 as D (5 bases). CDR1 and CDR2 from the germline V gene are MGHRA and YSYEKL. CDR3 size: 18 residues. The ends were cut back, 0 bases at V and 3 bases at J, with 21 bases in the middle. CDR3 nucleotides: TGCGCCAGCAGCCAAGATCCCTCCAGGCAAGCCGGGATCTACGAGCAGTACTTC. Protein sequence: CASSQDPSRQAGIYEQYF.